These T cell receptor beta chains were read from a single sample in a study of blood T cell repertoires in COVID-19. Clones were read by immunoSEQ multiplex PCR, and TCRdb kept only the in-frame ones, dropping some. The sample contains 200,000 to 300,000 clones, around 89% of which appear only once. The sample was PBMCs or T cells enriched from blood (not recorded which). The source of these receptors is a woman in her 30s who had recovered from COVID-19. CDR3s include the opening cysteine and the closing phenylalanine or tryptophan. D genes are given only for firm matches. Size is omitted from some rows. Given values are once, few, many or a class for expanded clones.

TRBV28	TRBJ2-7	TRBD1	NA	CASRLGTGIYEQYF	TGTGCCAGCAGGCTCGGGACAGGGATCTACGAGCAGTACTTC
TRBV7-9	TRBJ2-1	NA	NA	CASRFDSNHEQFF	TGTGCCAGCAGATTTGACAGTAACCATGAGCAGTTCTTC
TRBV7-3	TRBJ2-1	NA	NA	CASSLVQQSYNEQFF	TGTGCCAGCAGCTTAGTTCAACAGTCCTACAATGAGCAGTTCTTC
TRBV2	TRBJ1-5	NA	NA	CASSERFQGQPQHF	TGTGCCAGCAGTGAAAGGTTCCAGGGACAGCCCCAGCATTTT
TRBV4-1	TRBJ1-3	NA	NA	CASSQDLRWGGLGGNTIYF	TGCGCCAGCAGCCAAGATCTGAGGTGGGGCGGTTTAGGTGGAAACACCATATATTTT
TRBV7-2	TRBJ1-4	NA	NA	CASSLNAETNEKLFF	TGTGCCAGCAGCTTAAACGCAGAAACTAATGAAAAACTGTTTTTT
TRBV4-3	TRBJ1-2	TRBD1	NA	CASSQDLVGQGYGYTF	TGCGCCAGCAGCCAAGATCTTGTCGGACAGGGCTATGGCTACACCTTC
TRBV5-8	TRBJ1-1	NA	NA	CASSQPGIRGWIEAFF	TGTGCCAGCAGCCAGCCGGGTATACGGGGGTGGATTGAAGCTTTCTTT
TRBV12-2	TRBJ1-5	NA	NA	CASRPPDCPSPEGYQPQHF	TGTGCAAGTCGCCCCCCCGACTGCCCCTCCCCGGAGGGTTATCAGCCCCAGCATTTT
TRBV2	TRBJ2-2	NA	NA	CASTNERRGQTSGELFF	TGTGCCAGCACCAACGAAAGGCGTGGACAGACCTCCGGGGAGCTGTTTTTT
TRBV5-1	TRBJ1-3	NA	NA	CASSQRPSGGNTIYF	TGCGCCAGCAGCCAAAGACCCTCGGGAGGAAACACCATATATTTT
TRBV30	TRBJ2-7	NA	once	CAWSPGHPYEQYF	TGTGCCTGGAGTCCGGGACACCCTTACGAGCAGTACTTC
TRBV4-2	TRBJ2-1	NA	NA	CASRGRGLYNEQFF	TGTGCCAGTCGGGGGAGAGGTCTCTACAATGAGCAGTTCTTC
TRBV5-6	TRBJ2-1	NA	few	CASTLPGFEQFF	TGTGCCAGCACACTACCGGGTTTTGAGCAGTTCTTC
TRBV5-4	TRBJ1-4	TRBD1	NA	CASSAGGQEYEKLFF	TGTGCCAGCAGTGCGGGAGGACAGGAATATGAAAAACTGTTTTTT
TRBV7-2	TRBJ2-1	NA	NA	CASSPQGPNEQFF	TGTGCCAGCAGCCCCCAGGGGCCGAATGAGCAGTTCTTC
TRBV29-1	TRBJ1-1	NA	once	CSGRGPMNTEAFF	TGCAGCGGGCGGGGACCAATGAACACTGAAGCTTTCTTT
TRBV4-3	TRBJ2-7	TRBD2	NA	CASSLGTSGAYEQYF	TGCGCCAGCAGCCTCGGAACTAGCGGGGCCTACGAGCAGTACTTC
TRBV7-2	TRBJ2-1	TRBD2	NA	CASSNLAGPSDEQFF	TGTGCCAGCAGCAATCTAGCGGGACCATCGGATGAGCAGTTCTTC
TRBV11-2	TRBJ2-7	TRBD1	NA	CASSPSGQGLSYEQYF	TGTGCCAGCAGCCCATCAGGACAGGGTTTGTCCTACGAGCAGTACTTC
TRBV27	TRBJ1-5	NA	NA	CASSLRGFWANQPQHF	TGTGCCAGCAGCTTAAGGGGTTTCTGGGCCAATCAGCCCCAGCATTTT
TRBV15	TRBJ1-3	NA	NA	CATSRDVGLPNTIYF	TGTGCCACCAGCAGAGATGTGGGGCTCCCAAACACCATATATTTT
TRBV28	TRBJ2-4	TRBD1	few	CASLPFGDRASKNIQYF	TGTGCCAGTCTTCCCTTTGGGGACAGGGCATCCAAAAACATTCAGTACTTC
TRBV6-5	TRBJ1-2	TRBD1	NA	CASSRGQPTYGYTF	TGTGCCAGCAGCCGGGGACAGCCAACCTATGGCTACACCTTC
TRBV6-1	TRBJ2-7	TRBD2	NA	CASSEAVAGPTYEQYF	TGTGCCAGCAGTGAAGCAGTAGCGGGGCCGACCTACGAGCAGTACTTC
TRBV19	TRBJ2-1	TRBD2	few	CASRTSGRVNEQFF	TGTGCCAGTAGGACTAGCGGGAGGGTAAATGAGCAGTTCTTC
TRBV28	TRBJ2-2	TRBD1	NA	CASRLDRAPRRELFF	TGTGCCAGCAGGCTCGACAGGGCCCCAAGGCGGGAGCTGTTTTTT
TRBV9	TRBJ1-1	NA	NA	CASSVGRSNTEAFF	TGTGCCAGCAGCGTAGGGCGGTCGAACACTGAAGCTTTCTTT
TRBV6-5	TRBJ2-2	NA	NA	CASSPYEGGELFF	TGTGCCAGCAGCCCGTACGAGGGCGGGGAGCTGTTTTTT
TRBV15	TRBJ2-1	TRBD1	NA	CATSRDRVREQFF	TGTGCCACCAGCAGGGACAGGGTAAGGGAGCAGTTCTTC
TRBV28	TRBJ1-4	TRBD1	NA	CASREGASREKLFF	TGTGCCAGCAGGGAGGGGGCTTCTCGGGAAAAACTGTTTTTT
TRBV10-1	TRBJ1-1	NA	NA	CASRGHENTEAFF	TGCGCCAGCAGGGGACACGAGAACACTGAAGCTTTCTTT
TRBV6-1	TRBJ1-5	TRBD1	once	CASSERGQVTNQPQHF	TGTGCCAGCAGTGAGAGGGGACAGGTTACTAATCAGCCCCAGCATTTT
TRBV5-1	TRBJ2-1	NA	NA	CASRWGGRDYYNEQFF	TGCGCCAGCAGATGGGGGGGCCGGGACTACTACAATGAGCAGTTCTTC
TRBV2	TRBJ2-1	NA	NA	CASSAEGVVEQFF	TGTGCCAGCAGTGCTGAGGGAGTCGTCGAGCAGTTCTTC
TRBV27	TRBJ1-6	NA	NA	CASSHERGHSSPLHF	TGTGCCAGCAGTCACGAAAGGGGACACAGTTCACCCCTCCACTTT
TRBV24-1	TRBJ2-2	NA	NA	CATSDFSTGELFF	TGTGCCACCAGTGATTTTAGTACCGGGGAGCTGTTTTTT
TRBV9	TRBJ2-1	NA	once	CASSVSDYNEQFF	TGTGCCAGCAGCGTATCAGATTACAATGAGCAGTTCTTC
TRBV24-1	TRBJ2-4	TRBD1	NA	CATGHAIIGDSGNIQYF	TGTGCCACGGGACACGCGATTATCGGGGACAGTGGGAACATTCAGTACTTC
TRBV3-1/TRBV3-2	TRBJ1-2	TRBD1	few	CAAVFRAARRQGANYGYTF	TGTGCTGCGGTATTTAGAGCGGCCCGGAGACAGGGTGCTAACTATGGCTACACCTTC
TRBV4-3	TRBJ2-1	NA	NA	CASSQGGGTDYEQFF	TGCGCCAGCAGCCAAGGGGGCGGGACGGATTATGAGCAGTTCTTC
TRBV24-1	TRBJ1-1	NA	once	CATSKQGSPEAFF	TGTGCCACCAGTAAACAGGGTAGTCCTGAAGCTTTCTTT
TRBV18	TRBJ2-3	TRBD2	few	CASSPQLAGSSDTQYF	TGTGCCAGCTCACCCCAACTAGCGGGATCATCAGATACGCAGTATTTT
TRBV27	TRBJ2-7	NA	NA	CASSLLGGEQYF	TGTGCCAGCAGTCTCCTAGGCGGCGAGCAGTACTTC
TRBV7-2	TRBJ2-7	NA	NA	CATSIVGSFDEQYF	TGTGCCACCTCAATAGTCGGGAGTTTCGACGAGCAGTACTTC
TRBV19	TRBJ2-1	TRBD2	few	CASTEGGTSGRRDEQFF	TGTGCCAGTACCGAAGGCGGGACTAGCGGGAGAAGGGATGAGCAGTTCTTC
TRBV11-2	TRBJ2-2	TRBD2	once	CASSLSSGATGELFF	TGTGCCAGCAGCTTGTCTAGCGGAGCCACCGGGGAGCTGTTTTTT
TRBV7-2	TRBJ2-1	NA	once	CASSLGTGREQFF	TGTGCCAGCAGCTTAGGTACAGGGCGAGAGCAGTTCTTC
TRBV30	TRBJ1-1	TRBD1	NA	CAWSEGAGTEAFF	TGTGCCTGGAGTGAGGGGGCTGGCACTGAAGCTTTCTTT
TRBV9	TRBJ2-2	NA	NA	CASSVFAGKGAGELFF	TGTGCCAGCAGCGTATTTGCGGGGAAGGGCGCCGGGGAGCTGTTTTTT
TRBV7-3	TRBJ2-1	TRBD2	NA	CATSREGRDNEQFF	TGTGCCACCTCCCGGGAGGGGAGGGACAATGAGCAGTTCTTC
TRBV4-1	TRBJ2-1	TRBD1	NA	CASSQVITGDEQFF	TGCGCCAGCAGCCAAGTTATAACAGGGGATGAGCAGTTCTTC